The clone carrying this T cell receptor (beta chain) was detected a few times. What it recognizes is unknown. Using quantitative 5'-RACE with molecular barcodes, the authors made TCR beta libraries. MiXCR, run by TCRdb on the 5' RACE reads, gives a single entry per CDR3 protein. The data hold a few hundred thousand distinct CDR3 sequences, with 15% to 20% observed a single time. The record originates from a study of CD8 T cells in ankylosing spondylitis. General study results and limits: From matched ankylosing spondylitis synovial fluid, disease-linked clones were reportedly recovered at significantly enriched levels. Earlier authors reported some of these motif variants in reactive arthritis synovial fluid and blood. Researchers report that disease-linked clones proved CD8+ and relatively rare in peripheral blood. A motif of several highly homologous TCR beta variants was seen as apparently characteristic of ankylosing spondylitis blood.

The CDR3 has 14 amino acids. The V segment lost 1 base and the J segment 6 bases; nucleotides outside the gene matches: 5. Looked up from germline, CDR1 is DFQATT and CDR2 is SNEGSKA (reference sequence). This rearrangement joins TRBV20-1 to TRBJ2-3, with 9 bases fitting TRBD2. Sequenced sample: blood, either unsorted or a sorted T cell fraction (not recorded which). The TCR sequence derives from a male donor with ankylosing spondylitis. CDR3 sequence: CSARAIAGEDTQYF. In DNA, the CDR3 is TGCAGTGCTAGAGCGATAGCGGGAGAGGATACGCAGTATTTT.